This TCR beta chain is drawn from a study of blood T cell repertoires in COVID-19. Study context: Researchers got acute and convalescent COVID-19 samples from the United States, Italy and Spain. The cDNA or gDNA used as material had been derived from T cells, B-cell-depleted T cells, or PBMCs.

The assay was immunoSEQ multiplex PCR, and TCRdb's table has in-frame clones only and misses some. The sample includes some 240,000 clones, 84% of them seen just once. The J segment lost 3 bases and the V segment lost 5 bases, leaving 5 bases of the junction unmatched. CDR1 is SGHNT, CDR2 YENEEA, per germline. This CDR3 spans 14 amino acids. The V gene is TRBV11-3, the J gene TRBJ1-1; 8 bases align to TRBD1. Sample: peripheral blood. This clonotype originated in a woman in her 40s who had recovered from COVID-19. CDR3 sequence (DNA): TGTGCCAGCAGCCAACCAGGGGGCTACACTGAAGCTTTCTTT. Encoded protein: CASSQPGGYTEAFF. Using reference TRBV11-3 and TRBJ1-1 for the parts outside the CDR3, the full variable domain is EAGVVQSPRYKIIEKKQPVAFWCNPISGHNTLYWYLQNLGQGPELLIRYENEEAVDDSQLPKDRFSAERLKGVDSTLKIQPAELGDSAVYLCASSQPGGYTEAFFGQGTRLTVV.